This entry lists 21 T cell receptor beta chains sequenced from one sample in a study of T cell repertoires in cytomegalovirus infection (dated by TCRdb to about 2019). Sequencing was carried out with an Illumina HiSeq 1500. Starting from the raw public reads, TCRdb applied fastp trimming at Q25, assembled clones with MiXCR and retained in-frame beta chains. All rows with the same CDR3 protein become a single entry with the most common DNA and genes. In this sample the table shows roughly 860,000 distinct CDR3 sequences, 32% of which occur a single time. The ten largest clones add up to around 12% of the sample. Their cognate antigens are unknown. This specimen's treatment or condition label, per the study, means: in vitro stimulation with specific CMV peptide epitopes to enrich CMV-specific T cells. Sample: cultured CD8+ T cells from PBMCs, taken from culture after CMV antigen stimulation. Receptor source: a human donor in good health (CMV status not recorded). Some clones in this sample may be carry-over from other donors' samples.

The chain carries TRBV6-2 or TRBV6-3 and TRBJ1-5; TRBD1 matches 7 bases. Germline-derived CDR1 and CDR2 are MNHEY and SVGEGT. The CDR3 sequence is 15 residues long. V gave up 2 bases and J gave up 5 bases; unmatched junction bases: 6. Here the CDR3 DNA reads TGTGCCAGCAGTTACAGGGACAGTTTCTATCAGCCCCAGCATTTT. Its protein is CASSYRDSFYQPQHF.

DNA for the CDR3: TGTGCCAGCAGTCCCGCCCCGACTACGGGCGGGGAGCTGTTTTTT. This sequence encodes CASSPAPTTGGELFF. The V gene is TRBV6-5, the J gene TRBJ2-2; D may be TRBD2 (5 bases). Germline CDR1 reads MNHEY; CDR2 reads SVGAGI. This CDR3 contains 15 residues. Trimming took off 5 bases at V and 7 bases at J, with 17 bases between the two ends.

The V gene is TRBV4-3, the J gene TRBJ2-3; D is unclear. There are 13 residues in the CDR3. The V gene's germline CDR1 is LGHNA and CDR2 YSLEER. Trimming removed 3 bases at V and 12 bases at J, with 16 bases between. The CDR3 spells CASSHSDAPEQYF. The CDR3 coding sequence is TGCGCCAGCAGCCATTCAGACGCCCCCGAACAGTATTTT.

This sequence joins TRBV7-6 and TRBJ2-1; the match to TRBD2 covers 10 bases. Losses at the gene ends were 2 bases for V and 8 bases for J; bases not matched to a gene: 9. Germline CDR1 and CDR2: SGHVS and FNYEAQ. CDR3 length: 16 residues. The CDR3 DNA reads TGTGCCAGCAGCTTATTCAGCGGGGGGGGTTCCGATGAGCAGTTCTTC. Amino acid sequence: CASSLFSGGGSDEQFF.

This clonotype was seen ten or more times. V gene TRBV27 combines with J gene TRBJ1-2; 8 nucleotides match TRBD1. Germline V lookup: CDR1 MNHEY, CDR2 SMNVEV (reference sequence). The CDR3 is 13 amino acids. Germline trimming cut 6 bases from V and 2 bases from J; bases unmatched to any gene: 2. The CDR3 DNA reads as TGTGCCAGCAGAGACAGGGGAAACTATGGCTACACCTTC. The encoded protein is CASRDRGNYGYTF.

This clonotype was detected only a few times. CDR3 sequence reads: CASSDTGVGEAEAFF. The CDR3 nucleotides read TGTGCCAGCAGTGACACAGGGGTGGGAGAAGCTGAAGCTTTCTTT. V gene TRBV12-3 or TRBV12-4 combines with J gene TRBJ1-1; 7 bases align to TRBD1. The V and J ends lost 5 bases and 6 bases, in that order; junction bases with no gene match: 12. The CDR3 runs 15 residues.

CDR3 in amino acids: CASSWPRAQETQYF. CDR3 DNA sequence: TGTGCCAGCAGCTGGCCCCGGGCGCAAGAGACCCAGTACTTC. This sequence joins TRBV7-9 and TRBJ2-5; no clear D gene. Per the germline V gene, CDR1 is SEHNR and CDR2 is FQNEAQ (reference sequence). The CDR3 is made up of 14 amino acids. V was clipped by 4 bases and J by 2 bases, with 11 bases between them.

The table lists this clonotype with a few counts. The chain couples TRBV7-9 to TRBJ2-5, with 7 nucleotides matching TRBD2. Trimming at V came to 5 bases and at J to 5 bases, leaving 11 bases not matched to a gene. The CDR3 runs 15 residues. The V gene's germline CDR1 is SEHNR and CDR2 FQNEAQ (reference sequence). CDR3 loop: CASSDPGLRTETQYF. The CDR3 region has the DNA TGTGCCAGCAGCGACCCGGGACTACGTACTGAGACCCAGTACTTC.

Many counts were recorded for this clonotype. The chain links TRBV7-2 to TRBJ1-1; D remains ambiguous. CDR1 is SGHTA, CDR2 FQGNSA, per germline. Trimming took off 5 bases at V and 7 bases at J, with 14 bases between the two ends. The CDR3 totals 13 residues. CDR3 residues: CASSPRVAIEAFF. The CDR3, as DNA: TGTGCCAGCAGCCCGAGGGTTGCGATTGAAGCTTTCTTT.

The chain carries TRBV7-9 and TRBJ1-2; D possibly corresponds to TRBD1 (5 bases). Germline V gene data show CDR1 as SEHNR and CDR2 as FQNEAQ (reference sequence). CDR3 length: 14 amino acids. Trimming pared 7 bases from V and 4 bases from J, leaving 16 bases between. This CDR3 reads CASTSSRGIYGYTF. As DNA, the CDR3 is TGTGCCAGCACCTCTAGTCGGGGGATCTATGGCTACACCTTC.

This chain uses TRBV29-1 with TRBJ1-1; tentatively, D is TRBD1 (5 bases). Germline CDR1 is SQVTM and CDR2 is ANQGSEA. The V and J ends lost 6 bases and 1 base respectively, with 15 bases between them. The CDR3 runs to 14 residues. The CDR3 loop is CSVRRDGGNTEAFF. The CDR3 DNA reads TGCAGCGTCCGCAGAGATGGGGGGAACACTGAAGCTTTCTTT.

CDR3 region: CASSLTGVAHEQYF. CDR3 coding DNA: TGTGCCAGCAGCTTAACAGGGGTGGCACACGAGCAGTACTTC. J is TRBJ2-7 and V is TRBV7-3; tentatively, D is TRBD1 (5 bases). Between the trimmed V and J ends, which lost 0 bases and 5 bases, there was a span of 11 bases. The CDR3 extends over 14 amino acids. Germline V gene sequence: CDR1 SGHTA, CDR2 FQGTGA.

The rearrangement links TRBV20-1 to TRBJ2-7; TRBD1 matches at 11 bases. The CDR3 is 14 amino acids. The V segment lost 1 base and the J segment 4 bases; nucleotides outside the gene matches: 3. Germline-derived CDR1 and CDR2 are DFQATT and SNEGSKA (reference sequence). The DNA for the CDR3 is TGCAGTGCTAGAGTGGGGACAGGGGGTTACGAGCAGTACGTC. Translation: CSARVGTGGYEQYV.

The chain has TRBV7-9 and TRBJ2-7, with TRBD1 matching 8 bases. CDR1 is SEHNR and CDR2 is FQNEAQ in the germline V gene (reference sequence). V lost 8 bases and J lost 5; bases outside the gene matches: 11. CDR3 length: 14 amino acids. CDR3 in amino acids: CASPPEGQEHEQYF. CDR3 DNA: TGTGCCAGCCCCCCCGAGGGACAGGAACACGAGCAGTACTTC.

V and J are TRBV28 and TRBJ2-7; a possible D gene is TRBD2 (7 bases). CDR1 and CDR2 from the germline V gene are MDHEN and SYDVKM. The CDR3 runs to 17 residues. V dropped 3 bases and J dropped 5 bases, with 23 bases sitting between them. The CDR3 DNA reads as TGTGCCAGCAGTTTGGCAGGAGTTTACAGGGAGGGTAACGAGCAGTACGTC. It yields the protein CASSLAGVYREGNEQYV.

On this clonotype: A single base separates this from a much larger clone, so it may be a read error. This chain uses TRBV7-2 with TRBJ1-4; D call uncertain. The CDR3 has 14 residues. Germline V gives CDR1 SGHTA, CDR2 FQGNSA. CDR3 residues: CVSSSRATVEKLFF. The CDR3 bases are TGTGTCAGCAGCTCCCGCGCGACGGTAGAAAAACTGTTTTTT.

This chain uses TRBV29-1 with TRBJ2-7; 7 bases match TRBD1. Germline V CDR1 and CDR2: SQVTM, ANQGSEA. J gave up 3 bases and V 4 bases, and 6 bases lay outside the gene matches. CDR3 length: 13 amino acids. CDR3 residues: CSVGGTDDYEQYF. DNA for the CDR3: TGCAGCGTTGGAGGGACAGATGACTACGAGCAGTACTTC.

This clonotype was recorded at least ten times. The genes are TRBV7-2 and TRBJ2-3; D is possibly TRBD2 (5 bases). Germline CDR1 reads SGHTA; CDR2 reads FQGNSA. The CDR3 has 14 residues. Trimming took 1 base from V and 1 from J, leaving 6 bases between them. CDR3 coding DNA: TGTGCCAGCAGCTTAGACGGGGGCACAGATACGCAGTATTTT. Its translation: CASSLDGGTDTQYF.

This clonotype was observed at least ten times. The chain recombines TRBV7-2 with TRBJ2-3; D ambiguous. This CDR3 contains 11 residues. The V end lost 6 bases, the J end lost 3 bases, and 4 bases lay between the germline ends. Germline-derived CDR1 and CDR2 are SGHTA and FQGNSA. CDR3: CASRSTDTQYF. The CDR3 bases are TGTGCCAGCAGGTCAACAGATACGCAGTATTTT.

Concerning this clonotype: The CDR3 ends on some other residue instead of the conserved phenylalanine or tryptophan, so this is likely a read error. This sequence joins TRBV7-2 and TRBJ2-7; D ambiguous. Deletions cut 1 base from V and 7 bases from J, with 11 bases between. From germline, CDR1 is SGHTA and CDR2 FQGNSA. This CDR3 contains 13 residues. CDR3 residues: CASSLEEKNEQYI. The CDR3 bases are TGTGCCAGCAGCTTAGAGGAGAAAAATGAGCAGTACATC.

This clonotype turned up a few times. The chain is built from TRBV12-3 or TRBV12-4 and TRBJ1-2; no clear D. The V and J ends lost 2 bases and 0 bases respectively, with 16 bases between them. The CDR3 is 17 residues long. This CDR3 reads CASSLRPAREANYGYTF. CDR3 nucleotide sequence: TGTGCCAGCAGTTTAAGACCTGCGCGTGAGGCTAACTATGGCTACACCTTC.